This entry describes one T cell receptor beta chain. Antigen: not known. Latent tuberculosis screening used tuberculin skin test and IGRA at entry. Each clinical donor contributed on average around 100,000 T cells from unsorted cryopreserved PBMC. Here immunoSEQ multiplex PCR was the method, and the copy in TCRdb shows in-frame clones only, minus some. The sample includes tens of thousands of clones, around nine tenths of them seen just once. CDR1 and CDR2 (germline): SEHNR, FQNEAQ (reference sequence). This CDR3 contains 11 residues. Trimming stripped 5 bases from V and 10 bases from J, with 11 bases between. This sample is part of a study of T cells in tuberculosis. Study outcomes and limitations: GMM-specific TCRs were nearer to active tuberculosis alpha repertoires, suggesting expansion.

The material sequenced was PBMCs. The V gene is TRBV7-9, the J gene TRBJ1-1; a weak D match, TRBD1 (6 bases). The TCR originated in a donor aged 10 to 29 with latent tuberculosis or without tuberculosis infection. Some clones in this sample may be carry-over from other donors' samples. The CDR3 DNA reads TGTGCCAGCAGCAGTGACAGGATAGCTTTCTTT. Amino acid sequence: CASSSDRIAFF. Drawing the rest from reference TRBV7-9 and TRBJ1-1, the complete variable domain is DTGVSQNPRHKITKRGQNVTFRCDPISEHNRLYWYRQTLGQGPEFLTYFQNEAQLEKSRLLSDRFSAERPKGSFSTLEIQRTEQGDSAMYLCASSSDRIAFFGQGTRLTVV.